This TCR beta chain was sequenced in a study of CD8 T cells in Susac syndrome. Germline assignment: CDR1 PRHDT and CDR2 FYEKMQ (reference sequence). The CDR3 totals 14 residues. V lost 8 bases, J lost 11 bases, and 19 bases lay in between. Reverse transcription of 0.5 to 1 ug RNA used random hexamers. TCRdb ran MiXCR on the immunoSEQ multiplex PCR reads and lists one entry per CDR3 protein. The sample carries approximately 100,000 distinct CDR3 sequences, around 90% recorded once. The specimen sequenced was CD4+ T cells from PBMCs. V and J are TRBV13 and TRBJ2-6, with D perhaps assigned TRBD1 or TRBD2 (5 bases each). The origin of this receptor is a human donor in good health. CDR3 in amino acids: CASSTGPSFDVLTF. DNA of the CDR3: TGTGCCAGCTCGACGGGGCCGTCGTTTGACGTCCTGACTTTC.